This TCR beta chain was documented in a study of T cells in Graves' hyperthyroidism and ophthalmopathy. Overall study results and limits: In the analysis, a 13 V-J model separated ophthalmopathy from stable hyperthyroidism. Most clonotypes expanded in the thyroid (above 0.001) were also present in blood. Ophthalmopathy got predicted by the model a median 6.5 months before its onset.

Patients aged 18 to 65 had newly diagnosed hyperthyroidism of under 2 months' duration. Regions amplified from RNA transcripts were the TCR beta CDR3 regions. In the first-round RT-PCR of the TCR CDR3, the HTBI primer set was used. TCRdb re-analysed the multiplex PCR reads in MiXCR, keeping a single row per CDR3 protein. The data hold 700,000 or so distinct CDR3 sequences, with approximately 16% observed a single time. This CDR3 has 14 amino acids. Germline V gives CDR1 SNHLY, CDR2 FYNNEI. V was clipped by 3 bases and J by 4 bases, with 13 bases between them. This clonotype was observed many times. What it binds is unknown.

This receptor was taken from a man aged 18 to 29 with Graves' hyperthyroidism. The rearrangement joins TRBV2 to TRBJ2-7, with D possibly TRBD1 on 5 matching bases. Sequencing was carried out using blood. This chain's CDR3 is CASSDPGSMYEQYF. The CDR3 region has the DNA TGTGCCAGCAGTGATCCAGGGTCCATGTACGAGCAGTACTTC. Based on the CDR3 plus reference TRBV2 and TRBJ2-7, the full variable domain is EPEVTQTPSHQVTQMGQEVILRCVPISNHLYFYWYRQILGQKVEFLVSFYNNEISEKSEIFDDQFSVERPDGSNFTLKIRSTKLEDSAMYFCASSDPGSMYEQYFGPGTRLTVT.